Listed below are T cell receptor beta chains from one sample, sequenced in a study of T cell repertoires in cytomegalovirus infection. One entry per CDR3 protein results from TCRdb running MiXCR on the reads. Of roughly 200,000 distinct CDR3 sequences listed, 15% to 20% are singletons. The material sequenced was CD8+ T cells from PBMCs. These receptors were collected from a human donor in good health (CMV status not recorded). Some clones in this sample may be carry-over from other donors' samples. Both conserved end residues are part of each CDR3. The order of the fields is J gene, V gene, clone size, D gene, CDR3 protein, CDR3 DNA. The D gene is left open where the match is weak. The size entry is marked missing in some rows and otherwise reads once, few, many or a size class.

>TRBJ1-5|TRBV20-1|-|-
CSARDGAGQPQHF
TGCAGTGCTAGAGACGGTGCGGGCCAGCCCCAGCATTTT
>TRBJ2-1|TRBV6-1|few|TRBD1
CASTTTGGNNEQFF
TGTGCCAGCACCACAACAGGGGGAAACAATGAGCAGTTCTTC
>TRBJ2-3|TRBV6-5|few|TRBD2
CASSYSSSGGYTDTQYF
TGTGCCAGCAGTTACTCGTCTAGCGGGGGCTACACAGATACGCAGTATTTT
>TRBJ2-4|TRBV28|-|-
CASSPLRVRKNIQYF
TGTGCCAGCAGTCCGTTACGGGTACGCAAAAACATTCAGTACTTC
>TRBJ1-1|TRBV28|-|TRBD1
CASSPRTGGINTEAFF
TGTGCCAGCAGTCCGAGGACAGGGGGCATTAACACTGAAGCTTTCTTT
>TRBJ2-1|TRBV6-2/TRBV6-3|-|-
CASSYRHGQSEGYNEQFF
TGTGCCAGCAGTTACAGGCACGGGCAGTCGGAGGGATATAATGAGCAGTTCTTC
>TRBJ2-1|TRBV29-1|-|TRBD2
CSVDLGTSGNEQFF
TGCAGCGTTGATTTAGGGACTAGCGGCAATGAGCAGTTCTTC
>TRBJ1-1|TRBV6-2/TRBV6-3|-|-
CASSYSDRNTEAFF
TGTGCCAGCAGTTACTCCGACAGGAACACTGAAGCTTTCTTT
>TRBJ1-4|TRBV6-2/TRBV6-3|-|-
CASRGAEKLFF
TGTGCCAGCAGAGGGGCTGAAAAACTGTTTTTT
>TRBJ2-4|TRBV6-8|few|-
CASRAGFEEAKNIQYF
TGTGCCAGCAGGGCAGGGTTTGAGGAGGCCAAAAACATTCAGTACTTC
>TRBJ1-1|TRBV6-2/TRBV6-3|few|-
CASRPLREVNTEAFF
TGTGCCAGCAGACCCCTCAGGGAGGTGAACACTGAAGCTTTCTTT
>TRBJ2-7|TRBV20-1|-|TRBD1
CSNRDRATYEQYF
TGCAGTAACCGGGACAGGGCTACCTACGAGCAGTACTTC
>TRBJ1-4|TRBV4-1|few|TRBD1
CASSQDYGTGNEKLFF
TGCGCCAGCAGCCAAGATTATGGGACAGGGAATGAAAAACTGTTTTTT
>TRBJ1-1|TRBV14|few|-
CASSQFRAGATEAFF
TGTGCCAGCAGCCAATTCCGGGCGGGGGCCACTGAAGCTTTCTTT
>TRBJ1-5|TRBV5-6|few|-
CASSLGAGFNQPQHF
TGTGCCAGCAGCTTGGGAGCAGGGTTTAATCAGCCCCAGCATTTT
>TRBJ2-1|TRBV7-9|few|-
CASSPRRGVNNEQFF
TGTGCCAGCAGCCCTAGAAGGGGGGTCAACAATGAGCAGTTCTTC
>TRBJ2-3|TRBV6-2/TRBV6-3|few|TRBD2
CASRWGRGDSDTQYF
TGTGCCAGCAGATGGGGCCGGGGGGACTCAGATACGCAGTATTTT
>TRBJ2-5|TRBV7-9|few|-
CASSLGPKGDQYF
TGTGCCAGCAGCTTGGGGCCTAAGGGCGACCAGTACTTC
>TRBJ2-1|TRBV6-6|few|-
CASGGASSYNEQFF
TGTGCCAGCGGGGGCGCGAGCTCCTACAATGAGCAGTTCTTC